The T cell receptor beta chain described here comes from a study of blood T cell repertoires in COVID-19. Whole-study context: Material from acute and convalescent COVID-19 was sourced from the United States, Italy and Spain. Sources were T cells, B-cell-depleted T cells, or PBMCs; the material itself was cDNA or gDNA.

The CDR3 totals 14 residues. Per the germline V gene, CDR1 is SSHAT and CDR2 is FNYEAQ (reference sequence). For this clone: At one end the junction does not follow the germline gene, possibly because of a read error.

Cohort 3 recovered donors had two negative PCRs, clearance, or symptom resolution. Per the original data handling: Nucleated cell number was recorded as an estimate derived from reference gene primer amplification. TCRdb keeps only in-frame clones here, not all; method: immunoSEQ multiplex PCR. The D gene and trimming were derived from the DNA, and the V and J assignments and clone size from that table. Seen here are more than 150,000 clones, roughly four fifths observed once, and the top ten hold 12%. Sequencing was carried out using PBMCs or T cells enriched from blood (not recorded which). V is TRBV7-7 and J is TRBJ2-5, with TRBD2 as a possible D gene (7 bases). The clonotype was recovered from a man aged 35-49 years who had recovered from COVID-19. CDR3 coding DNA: TGTGCTAGCAGCAATCTGGGGGGGCGAGAGACCCAGTACTTC. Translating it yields CASSNLGGRETQYF.